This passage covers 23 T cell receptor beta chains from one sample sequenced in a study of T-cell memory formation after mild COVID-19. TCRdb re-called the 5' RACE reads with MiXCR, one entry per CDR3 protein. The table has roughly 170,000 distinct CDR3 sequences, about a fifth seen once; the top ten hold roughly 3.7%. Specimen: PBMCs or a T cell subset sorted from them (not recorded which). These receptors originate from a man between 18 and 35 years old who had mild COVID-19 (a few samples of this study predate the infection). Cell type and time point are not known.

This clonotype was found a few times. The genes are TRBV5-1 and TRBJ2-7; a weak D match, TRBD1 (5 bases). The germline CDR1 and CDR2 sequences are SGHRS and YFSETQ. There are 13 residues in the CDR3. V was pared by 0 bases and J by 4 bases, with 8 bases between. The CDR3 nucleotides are TGCGCCAGCAGCTTGGGATCAGGGTACGAGCAGTACGTC. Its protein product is CASSLGSGYEQYV.

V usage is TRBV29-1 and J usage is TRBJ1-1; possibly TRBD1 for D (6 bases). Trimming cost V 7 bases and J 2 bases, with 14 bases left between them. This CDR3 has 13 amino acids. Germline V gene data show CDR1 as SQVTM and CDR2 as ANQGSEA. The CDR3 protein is CSAEGVQNTEAFF. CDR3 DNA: TGCAGCGCCGAGGGGGTACAAAACACTGAAGCTTTCTTT.

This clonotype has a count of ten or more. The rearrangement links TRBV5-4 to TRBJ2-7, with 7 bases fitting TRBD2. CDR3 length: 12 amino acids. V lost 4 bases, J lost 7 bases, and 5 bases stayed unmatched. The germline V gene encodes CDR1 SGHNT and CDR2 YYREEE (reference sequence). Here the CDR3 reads CASSIDGREQYF. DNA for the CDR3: TGTGCCAGCAGCATCGACGGGAGGGAGCAGTACTTC.

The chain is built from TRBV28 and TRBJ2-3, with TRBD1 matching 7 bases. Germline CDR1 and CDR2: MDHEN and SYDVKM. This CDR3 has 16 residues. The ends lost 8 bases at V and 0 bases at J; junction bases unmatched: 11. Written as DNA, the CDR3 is TGTGCCAGCGAGGGGGCAGCCCTCCCGAGCACAGATACGCAGTATTTT. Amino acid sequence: CASEGAALPSTDTQYF.

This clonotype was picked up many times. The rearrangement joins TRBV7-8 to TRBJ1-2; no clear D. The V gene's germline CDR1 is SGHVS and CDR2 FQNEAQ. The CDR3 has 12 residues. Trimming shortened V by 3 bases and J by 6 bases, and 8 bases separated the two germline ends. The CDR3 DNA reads TGTGCCAGCAGCTTCAGGAGTGATGGCTACACCTTC. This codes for CASSFRSDGYTF. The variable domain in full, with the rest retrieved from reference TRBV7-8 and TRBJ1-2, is GAGVSQSPRYKVAKRGQDVALRCDPISGHVSLFWYQQALGQGPEFLTYFQNEAQLDKSGLPSDRFFAERPEGSVSTLKIQRTQQEDSAVYLCASSFRSDGYTFGSGTRLTVV.

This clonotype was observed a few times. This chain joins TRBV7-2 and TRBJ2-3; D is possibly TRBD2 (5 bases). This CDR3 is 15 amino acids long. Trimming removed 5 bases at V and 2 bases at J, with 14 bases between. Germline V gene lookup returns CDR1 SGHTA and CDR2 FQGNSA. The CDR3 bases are TGTGCCAGCAGCCCACCTGGGAGCTTCACAGATACGCAGTATTTT. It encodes CASSPPGSFTDTQYF.

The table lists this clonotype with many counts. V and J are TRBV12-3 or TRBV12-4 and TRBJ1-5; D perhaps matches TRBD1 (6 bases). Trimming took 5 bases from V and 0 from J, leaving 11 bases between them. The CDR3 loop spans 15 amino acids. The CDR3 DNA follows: TGTGCCAGCAGTCCTGGACAGTTTAGCAATCAGCCCCAGCATTTT. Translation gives CASSPGQFSNQPQHF.

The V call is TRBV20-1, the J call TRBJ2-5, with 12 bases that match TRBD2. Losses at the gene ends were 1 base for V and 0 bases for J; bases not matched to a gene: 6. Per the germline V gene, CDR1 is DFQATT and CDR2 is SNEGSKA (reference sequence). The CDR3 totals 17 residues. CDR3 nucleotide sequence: TGCAGTGCTAGAGGACTAGCGGGGGACTTCTACCAAGAGACCCAGTACTTC. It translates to CSARGLAGDFYQETQYF.

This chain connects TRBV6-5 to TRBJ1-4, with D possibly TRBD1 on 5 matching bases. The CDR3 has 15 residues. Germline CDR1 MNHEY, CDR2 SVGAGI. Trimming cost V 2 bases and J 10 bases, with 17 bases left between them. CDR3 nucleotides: TGTGCCAGCAGTTACCGGGACCAGGGAGGTCGAAAACTGTTTTTT. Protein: CASSYRDQGGRKLFF.

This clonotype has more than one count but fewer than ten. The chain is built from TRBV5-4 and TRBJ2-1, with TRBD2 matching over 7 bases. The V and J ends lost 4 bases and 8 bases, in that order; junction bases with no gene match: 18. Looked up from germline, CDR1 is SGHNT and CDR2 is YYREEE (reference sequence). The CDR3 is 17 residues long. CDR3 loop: CASSRASGAPLFYEQFF. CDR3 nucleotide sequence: TGTGCCAGCAGCCGAGCCAGCGGGGCCCCCCTTTTCTATGAGCAGTTCTTC.

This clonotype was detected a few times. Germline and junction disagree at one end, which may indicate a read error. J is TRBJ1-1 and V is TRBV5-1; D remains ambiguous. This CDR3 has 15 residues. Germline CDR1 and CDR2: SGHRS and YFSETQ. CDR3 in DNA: TGCGCCAGCAGCTTCCCCCGGGGAGAGAACGCTGAAGCTTTCTTT. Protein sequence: CASSFPRGENAEAFF.

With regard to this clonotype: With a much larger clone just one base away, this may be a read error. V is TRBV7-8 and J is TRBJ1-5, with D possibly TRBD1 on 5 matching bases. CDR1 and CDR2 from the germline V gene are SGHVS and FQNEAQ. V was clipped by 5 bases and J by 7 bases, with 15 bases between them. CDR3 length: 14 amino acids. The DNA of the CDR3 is TGTGCCAGCAGCCGGGACTCTCCTAAACAGCCCCAGCATTTT. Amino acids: CASSRDSPKQPQHF. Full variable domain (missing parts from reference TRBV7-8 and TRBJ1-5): GAGVSQSPRYKVAKRGQDVALRCDPISGHVSLFWYQQALGQGPEFLTYFQNEAQLDKSGLPSDRFFAERPEGSVSTLKIQRTQQEDSAVYLCASSRDSPKQPQHFGDGTRLSIL.

The CDR3 sequence: CASSPDGGYNSPLHF. The CDR3 coding sequence is TGTGCCAGCAGCCCGGACGGAGGCTATAATTCACCCCTCCACTTT. V and J are TRBV5-6 and TRBJ1-6; D is undetermined. The ends were cut back, 4 bases at V and 3 bases at J, with 11 bases in the middle. Looked up from germline, CDR1 is SGHDT and CDR2 is YYEEEE. This CDR3 region has 15 residues.

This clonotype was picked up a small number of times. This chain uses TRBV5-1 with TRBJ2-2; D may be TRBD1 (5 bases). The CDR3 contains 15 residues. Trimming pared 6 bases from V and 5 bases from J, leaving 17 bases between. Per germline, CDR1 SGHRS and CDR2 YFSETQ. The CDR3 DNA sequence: TGCGCCAGCAAGAATAGAGCAGGGATAACCGGGGAGCTGTTTTTT. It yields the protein CASKNRAGITGELFF.

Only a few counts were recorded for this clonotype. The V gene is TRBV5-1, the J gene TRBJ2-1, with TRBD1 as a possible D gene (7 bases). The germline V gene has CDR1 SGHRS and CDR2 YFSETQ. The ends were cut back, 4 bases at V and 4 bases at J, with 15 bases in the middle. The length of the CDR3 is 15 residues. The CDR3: CASSPQGGQYNEQFF. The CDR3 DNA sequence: TGCGCCAGCAGCCCCCAGGGGGGTCAGTACAATGAGCAGTTCTTC.

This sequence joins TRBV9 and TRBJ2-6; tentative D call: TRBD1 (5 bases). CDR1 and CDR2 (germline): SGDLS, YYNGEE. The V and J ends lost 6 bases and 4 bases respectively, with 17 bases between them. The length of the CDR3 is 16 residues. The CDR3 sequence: CASTPREGAGANVLTF. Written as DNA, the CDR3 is TGTGCCAGCACCCCCAGGGAAGGGGCCGGGGCCAACGTCCTGACTTTC.

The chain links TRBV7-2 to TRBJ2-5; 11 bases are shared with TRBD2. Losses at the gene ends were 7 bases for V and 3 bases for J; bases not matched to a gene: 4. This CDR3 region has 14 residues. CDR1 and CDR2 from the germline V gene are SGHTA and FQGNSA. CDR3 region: CASNLAGGKETQYF. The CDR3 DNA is TGTGCCAGCAACCTAGCGGGGGGAAAAGAGACCCAGTACTTC.

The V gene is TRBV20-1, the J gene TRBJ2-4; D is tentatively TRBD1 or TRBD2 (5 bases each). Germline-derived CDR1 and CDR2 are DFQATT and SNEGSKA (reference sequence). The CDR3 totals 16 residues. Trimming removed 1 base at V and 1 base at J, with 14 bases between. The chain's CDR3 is CSARGSTGDAKNIQYF. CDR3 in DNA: TGCAGTGCTAGAGGTTCCACTGGGGACGCCAAAAACATTCAGTACTTC.

CDR3 protein: CAISPGSRDTGELFF. The CDR3 coding sequence is TGTGCCATCAGCCCGGGGAGCAGGGACACCGGGGAGCTGTTTTTT. The V call is TRBV10-3, the J call TRBJ2-2; D may match TRBD1 or TRBD2 (5 bases each). V was trimmed by 6 bases and J by 3 bases, leaving 14 bases between them. Germline-derived CDR1 and CDR2 are ENHRY and SYGVKD. CDR3 length equals 15 residues.

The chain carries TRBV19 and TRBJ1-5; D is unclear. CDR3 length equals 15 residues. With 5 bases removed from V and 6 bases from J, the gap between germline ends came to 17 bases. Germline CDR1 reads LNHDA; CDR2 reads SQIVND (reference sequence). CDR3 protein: CASSVLHGSGQPQHF. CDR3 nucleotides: TGTGCCAGTAGTGTCTTACACGGGTCAGGTCAGCCCCAGCATTTT. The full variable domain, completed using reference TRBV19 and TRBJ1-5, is DGGITQSPKYLFRKEGQNVTLSCEQNLNHDAMYWYRQDPGQGLRLIYYSQIVNDFQKGDIAEGYSVSREKKESFPLTVTSAQKNPTAFYLCASSVLHGSGQPQHFGDGTRLSIL.

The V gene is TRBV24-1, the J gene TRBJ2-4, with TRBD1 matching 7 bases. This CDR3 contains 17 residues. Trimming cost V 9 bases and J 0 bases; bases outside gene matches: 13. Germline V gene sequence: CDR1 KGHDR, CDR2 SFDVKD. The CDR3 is CATRRQGVLLAKNIQYF. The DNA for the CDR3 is TGTGCCACCCGCAGACAGGGAGTATTATTAGCCAAAAACATTCAGTACTTC.

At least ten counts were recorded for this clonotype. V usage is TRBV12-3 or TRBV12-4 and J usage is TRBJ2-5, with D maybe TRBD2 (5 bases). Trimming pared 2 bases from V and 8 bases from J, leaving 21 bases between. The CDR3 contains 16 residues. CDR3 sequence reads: CASSLLGRLRAETQYF. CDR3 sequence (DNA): TGTGCCAGCAGTTTATTGGGTAGACTACGGGCGGAAACCCAGTACTTC.

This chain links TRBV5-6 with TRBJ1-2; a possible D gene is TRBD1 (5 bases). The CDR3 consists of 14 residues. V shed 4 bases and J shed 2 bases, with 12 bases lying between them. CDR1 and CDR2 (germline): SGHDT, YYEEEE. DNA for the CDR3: TGTGCCAGCAGCCTGGACACCATCAACTATGGCTACACCTTC. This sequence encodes CASSLDTINYGYTF.